One sample yielded the 16 T cell receptor beta chains listed below, sequenced in a study of shared clonotypes between healthy human individuals (dated by TCRdb to the early 2020s). The method behind the library was the immunoSEQ multiplex PCR assay. The source is immuneACCESS, and TCRdb retained only in-frame sequences with V and J called. Part of the clones is not carried over; for the studies checked, unresolved V genes explain less than half of this, and the remainder is unexplained. For this sample the table gives about 2.4 million clones, of which more than 90% were detected only once. The ten largest clones capture more than 0.12% of the sample. The source material was naive CD4+ T cells sorted from blood. According to the study, the label for this sample's cell subset or site signals: CD45RA+ positively selected. These receptors were collected from a man between 18 and 29 years old in good health.

The chain has TRBV6-1 and TRBJ2-1; D gene ambiguous. V was clipped by 8 bases and J by 8 bases, with 19 bases between them. Germline V gene lookup returns CDR1 MNHNS and CDR2 SASEGT. The CDR3 has 14 residues. CDR3 sequence (DNA): TGTGCCAGCCTCATAGGTCCGGCGAGCGATGAGCAGTTCTTC. This encodes CASLIGPASDEQFF.

The chain has TRBV21-1 and TRBJ2-1; no check of the table's D call, TRBD2, against the DNA was made. TRBV21-1 is shown as a pseudogene. The CDR3 is made up of 14 amino acids. The CDR3 sequence: CASRTGLAGNEQFF. The CDR3 coding sequence is TGTGCCAGCAGAACGGGACTAGCGGGAAATGAGCAGTTCTTC.

This chain uses TRBV5-4 with TRBJ2-3; 8 bases line up with TRBD1. V gave up 0 bases and J gave up 7 bases; unmatched junction bases: 4. This CDR3 is built from 14 residues. Germline V gene lookup returns CDR1 SGHNT and CDR2 YYREEE (reference sequence). DNA of the CDR3: TGTGCCAGCAGCTTGGAAACAGGGGGGAATACGCAGTATTTT. This sequence encodes CASSLETGGNTQYF.

This clone was recorded only once. The chain joins TRBV20-1 to TRBJ2-5; D gene uncertain. Germline CDR1 reads DFQATT; CDR2 reads SNEGSKA (reference sequence). V was clipped by 6 bases and J by 4 bases, with 6 bases between them. CDR3 length: 10 amino acids. The chain's CDR3 is CSAPVETQYF. In DNA, the CDR3 is TGCAGTGCCCCTGTAGAGACCCAGTACTTC.

The rearrangement links TRBV7-2 to TRBJ2-1, with D perhaps being TRBD1 or TRBD2 (5 bases each). Looked up from germline, CDR1 is SGHTA and CDR2 is FQGNSA. The CDR3 sequence is 15 residues long. V lost 5 bases and J 0 bases, leaving 11 bases between the germline ends. This chain's CDR3 is CASSHEGSSYNEQFF. The CDR3 nucleotides are TGTGCCAGCAGCCATGAGGGGAGCTCCTACAATGAGCAGTTCTTC.

For the CDR3, the DNA is TGCGCCAGCAGCGTGGACTCACCCGTCCTCGAGCAGTACTTC. The encoded protein is CASSVDSPVLEQYF. This rearrangement joins TRBV5-1 to TRBJ2-7, with D possibly being TRBD2 (5 bases). This CDR3 has 14 residues. The V gene lost 4 bases and the J gene lost 6 bases, with 17 bases spanning the gap. Germline values: CDR1 SGHRS, CDR2 YFSETQ. The whole variable domain, filled in from reference TRBV5-1 and TRBJ2-7, reads KAGVTQTPRYLIKTRGQQVTLSCSPISGHRSVSWYQQTPGQGLQFLFEYFSETQRNKGNFPGRFSGRQFSNSRSEMNVSTLELGDSALYLCASSVDSPVLEQYFGPGTRLTVT.

Notes on this clone: Other DNA sequences in this specimen translate into the identical CDR3. The chain joins TRBV2 to TRBJ2-6; D remains ambiguous. V dropped 4 bases and J dropped 0 bases, with 4 bases sitting between them. The CDR3 contains 14 residues. Per the germline V gene, CDR1 is SNHLY and CDR2 is FYNNEI. In DNA, the CDR3 is TGTGCCAGCAGTGGACTCTCTGGGGCCAACGTCCTGACTTTC. Translating it yields CASSGLSGANVLTF.

The gene calls are TRBV5-4 and TRBJ2-6, with D hard to call. Germline V CDR1 and CDR2: SGHNT, YYREEE (reference sequence). Trimming left V 4 bases short and J 0 bases short, with 14 bases between. The CDR3 totals 17 residues. The CDR3 DNA reads as TGTGCCAGCAGCGACTCTGGACGGATCTCTGGGGCCAACGTCCTGACTTTC. It is translated as CASSDSGRISGANVLTF. Full variable domain (outside the CDR3, taken from reference TRBV5-4 and TRBJ2-6): ETGVTQSPTHLIKTRGQQVTLRCSSQSGHNTVSWYQQALGQGPQFIFQYYREEENGRGNFPPRFSGLQFPNYSSELNVNALELDDSALYLCASSDSGRISGANVLTFGAGSRLTVL.

The rearrangement joins TRBV30 to TRBJ2-7; 8 positions agree with TRBD1. Germline CDR1 reads GTSNPN; CDR2 reads SVGIG (reference sequence). The CDR3 is made up of 14 amino acids. J was trimmed by 3 bases and V by 6 bases; bases with no gene match: 10. CDR3 amino acids: CACLRTGIGYEQYF. CDR3 nucleotide sequence: TGTGCCTGCCTGAGGACAGGGATCGGCTACGAGCAGTACTTC. Supplemented by reference TRBV30 and TRBJ2-7, the full variable domain reads SQTIHQWPATLVQPVGSPLSLECTVEGTSNPNLYWYRQAAGRGLQLLFYSVGIGQISSEVPQNLSASRPQDRQFILSSKKLLLSDSGFYLCACLRTGIGYEQYFGPGTRLTVT.

The chain is built from TRBV19 and TRBJ2-7; 9 bases map to TRBD1. The CDR3 loop spans 14 amino acids. The J segment lost 4 bases and the V segment lost 4 bases, leaving 5 bases of the junction unmatched. CDR1 and CDR2 from the germline V gene are LNHDA and SQIVND (reference sequence). In DNA form, the CDR3 reads TGTGCCAGTAGTACGACAGGGGGATGGTACGAGCAGTACTTC. It yields the protein CASSTTGGWYEQYF.

This clone was seen only once. The chain uses TRBV30 and TRBJ2-2, with D tentatively TRBD1 (6 bases). Germline V gene sequence: CDR1 GTSNPN, CDR2 SVGIG (reference sequence). This CDR3 is built from 15 residues. Deletions cut 2 bases from V and 1 base from J, with 11 bases between. CDR3 amino acids: CAWSPGQMNTGELFF. Written as DNA, the CDR3 is TGTGCCTGGAGTCCCGGACAGATGAACACCGGGGAGCTGTTTTTT. The whole variable domain, remainder taken from reference TRBV30 and TRBJ2-2, is SQTIHQWPATLVQPVGSPLSLECTVEGTSNPNLYWYRQAAGRGLQLLFYSVGIGQISSEVPQNLSASRPQDRQFILSSKKLLLSDSGFYLCAWSPGQMNTGELFFGEGSRLTVL.

This clone was counted once. The rearrangement joins TRBV5-4 to TRBJ1-3; TRBD1 matches 7 bases. CDR1 SGHNT and CDR2 YYREEE come from the germline V gene (reference sequence). This CDR3 is 16 amino acids long. V dropped 4 bases and J dropped 2; count of bases not matched to a gene: 9. In DNA, the CDR3 is TGTGCCAGCAGCGAAGTCGCAGGGGGAGCTGGAAACACCATATATTTT. Translating gives CASSEVAGGAGNTIYF.

V usage is TRBV30 and J usage is TRBJ2-2; no clear D gene. Germline assignment: CDR1 GTSNPN and CDR2 SVGIG (reference sequence). CDR3 size: 15 residues. V lost 0 bases and J 4 bases, leaving 12 bases between the germline ends. CDR3 DNA: TGTGCCTGGAGTGTACCGGTAGTAAGCACCGGGGAGCTGTTTTTT. Translated: CAWSVPVVSTGELFF.

The chain couples TRBV11-2 to TRBJ1-4; no clear D. The V end was cut by 1 base, the J end by 6 bases, with 9 bases between. Germline CDR1 is SGHAT and CDR2 is FQNNGV. The CDR3 runs to 14 residues. This CDR3 is CASSLVPVDEKLFF. Written as DNA, the CDR3 is TGTGCCAGCAGCTTAGTACCAGTAGATGAAAAACTGTTTTTT.

This chain joins TRBV27 and TRBJ2-1; 8 bases line up with TRBD2. This CDR3 spans 15 amino acids. Germline values: CDR1 MNHEY, CDR2 SMNVEV (reference sequence). Trimming cost V 4 bases and J 3 bases; bases outside gene matches: 5. CDR3 loop: CASSSTGTSYNEQFF. CDR3 DNA: TGTGCCAGCAGTTCCACCGGGACTAGCTACAATGAGCAGTTCTTC.

The chain is built from TRBV7-2 and TRBJ2-7; D is ambiguous. The CDR3 covers 12 residues. CDR1 is SGHTA, CDR2 FQGNSA, per germline. Trimming removed 1 base at V and 6 bases at J, with 7 bases between. CDR3 sequence (DNA): TGTGCCAGCAGCTTAGAAGGTCTCGAGCAGTACTTC. Its translation is CASSLEGLEQYF.